Here is one TCR beta chain with its context. Its antigen is not yet known. Base qualities are not at hand, and no much larger clone is one base apart. Explained via the paper, the treatment or condition label denotes: around 19 received Ad26.COV2.S at low or high dose, single or two shots; about 5 received placebo; per-sample allocation not given. Repertoires of vaccine and placebo recipients were sequenced from samples collected on day 63 after the first injection. Cohort 1b enrolled about two dozen adults aged 18-55 years at a single site in Boston, USA, between 29 July and 7 August 2020. Ad26.COV2.S was a replication-incompetent adenovirus type 26 vector that expressed a prefusion-stabilized SARS-CoV-2 spike protein derived from the original Wuhan strain. This sample was included in a study of Ad26.COV2.S vaccination and SARS-CoV-2 variants (dated by TCRdb to the early 2020s). About the investigation overall: Donors in the vaccine arm were drawn from COV1001, a multicentre, randomized, double-blind, placebo-controlled phase I-IIa trial testing Ad26.COV2.S in healthy adults. Ad26.COV2.S was administered intramuscularly at a dose of 5x10^10 or 1x10^11 viral particles, either as one shot or as two shots given 56 days apart. TCRbeta repertoire sequencing was used to assess the specificity and breadth of SARS-CoV-2-reactive T cell receptors after Ad26.COV2.S vaccination. The TCR-sequenced set comprised approximately 30 samples: around 20 Ad26.COV2.S vaccine recipients, 5 placebo recipients and 8 SARS-CoV-2 convalescent individuals. Trial participants were randomized into five groups of five: low-dose or high-dose Ad26.COV2.S given once or twice, or placebo on both occasions. Blinding of investigators to trial group allocation was maintained during experiments and outcome assessment. Study-wide conclusions, independent of this receptor: The study was not powered to compare responses between vaccine doses or regimens. After vaccination, spike-specific CD8+ and CD4+ T cell responses were reported to show substantial breadth. The authors noted that total T cell responses may have been underestimated by the TCR breadth and depth analyses. Comparable non-spike TCR breadth was observed between vaccine and placebo recipients, consistent with only spike being contained in the vaccine. Higher spike-specific TCR breadth was observed in Ad26.COV2.S recipients than in placebo recipients (P = 0.0014).

From a lookup of the germline V gene (reference sequence), CDR1 and CDR2 are LGHDT and YNNKEL. The CDR3 runs 14 residues from the cysteine to the phenylalanine. Of the read, only the CDR3 DNA is kept; its 42 bases are in frame from base 1. V loses 0 bases, J loses 10 bases, and the germline ends lie 15 bases apart. TCRbeta CDR3 regions were sequenced with the immunoSEQ Assay. After extraction, genomic DNA underwent amplification by bias-controlled multiplex PCR, followed by high-throughput sequencing. In the paper's pipeline: Collapsing and filtering of sequences were performed to quantify the absolute abundance of each unique TCRbeta CDR3 region. T cell fraction was estimated by normalizing TCRbeta template counts to usable DNA, with usable DNA measured through amplification of reference genes found in all nucleated cells. Repertoire TCRs were annotated as SARS-CoV-2-specific by exact matching of V gene, CDR3 amino acid sequence and J gene to a known reactive TCR set. The reference SARS-CoV-2 TCR set came from MIRA and was filtered for enrichment in COVID-19-positive ImmuneCODE repertoires, removing public or cross-reactive TCRs. Drawing on the MIRA antigens, annotated TCRs were analysed further at the level of specific ORF or position within ORF. Breadth was defined as the number of annotated unique rearrangements divided by the total number of unique productive rearrangements, and depth was defined as the summed frequency of the annotated unique rearrangements. Two-sided Wilcoxon rank-sum tests were applied when comparing TCR breadth between groups. TCRdb limited this immuneACCESS table to in-frame rearrangements with V and J called. A share of clones is missing; checked studies link under half to unresolved V genes, and the rest is unexplained. D and trimming come from the DNA, and the V and J calls and clone size come from that table. This sample comprises roughly 330,000 clones, 85% to 90% of them detected only once. The ten largest clones add up to approximately 5% of the sample.

Sequenced material: peripheral blood, taken in a trial of Ad26.COV2.S vaccine versus placebo. This sequence was found in a person aged 18-65 years who received the Ad26.COV2.S COVID-19 vaccine or a placebo. The rearranged chain carries TRBV3-1 (or the pseudogene TRBV3-2) and TRBJ1-1; the D gene identity is not certain. The nucleotide sequence is given as TGTGCCAGCAGCCAAGATGACATGCGAGTCGGAGCTTTCTTT. It translates to CASSQDDMRVGAFF.